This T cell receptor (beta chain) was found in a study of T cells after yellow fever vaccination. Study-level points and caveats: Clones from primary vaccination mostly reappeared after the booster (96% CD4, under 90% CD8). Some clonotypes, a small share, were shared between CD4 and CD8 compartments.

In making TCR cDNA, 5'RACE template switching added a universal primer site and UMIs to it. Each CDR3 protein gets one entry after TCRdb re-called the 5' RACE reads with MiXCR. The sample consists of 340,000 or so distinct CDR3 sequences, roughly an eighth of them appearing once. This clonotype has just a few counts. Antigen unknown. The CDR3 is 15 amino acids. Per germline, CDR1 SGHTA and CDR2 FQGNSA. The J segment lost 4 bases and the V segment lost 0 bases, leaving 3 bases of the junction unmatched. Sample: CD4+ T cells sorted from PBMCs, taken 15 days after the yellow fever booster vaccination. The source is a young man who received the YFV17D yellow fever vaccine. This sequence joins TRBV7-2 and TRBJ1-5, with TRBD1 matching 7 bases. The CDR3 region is CASSLAQGGNQPQHF. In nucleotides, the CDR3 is TGTGCCAGCAGCTTAGCCCAGGGGGGGAATCAGCCCCAGCATTTT.